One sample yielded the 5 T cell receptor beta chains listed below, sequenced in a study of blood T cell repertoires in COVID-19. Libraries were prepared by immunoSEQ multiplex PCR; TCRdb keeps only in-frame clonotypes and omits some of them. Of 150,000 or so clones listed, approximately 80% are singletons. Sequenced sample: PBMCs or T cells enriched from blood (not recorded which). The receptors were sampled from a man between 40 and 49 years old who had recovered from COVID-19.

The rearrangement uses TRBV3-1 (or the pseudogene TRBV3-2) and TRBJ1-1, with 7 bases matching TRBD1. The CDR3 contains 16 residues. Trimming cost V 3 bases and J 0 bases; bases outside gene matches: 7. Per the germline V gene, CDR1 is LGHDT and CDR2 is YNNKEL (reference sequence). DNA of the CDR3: TGTGCCAGCAGCCAGACCCGGACAGGATTGAACACTGAAGCTTTCTTT. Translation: CASSQTRTGLNTEAFF.

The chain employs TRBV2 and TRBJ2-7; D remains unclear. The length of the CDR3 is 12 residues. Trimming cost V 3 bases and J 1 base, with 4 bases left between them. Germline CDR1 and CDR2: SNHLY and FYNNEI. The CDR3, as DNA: TGTGCCAGCAGTGACAGTTCCTACGAGCAGTACTTC. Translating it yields CASSDSSYEQYF.

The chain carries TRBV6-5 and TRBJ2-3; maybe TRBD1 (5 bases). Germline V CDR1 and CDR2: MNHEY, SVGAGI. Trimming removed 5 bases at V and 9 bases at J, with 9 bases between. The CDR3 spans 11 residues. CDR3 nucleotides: TGTGCCAGCAGTATTCAGGGAACGCAGTATTTT. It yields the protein CASSIQGTQYF.

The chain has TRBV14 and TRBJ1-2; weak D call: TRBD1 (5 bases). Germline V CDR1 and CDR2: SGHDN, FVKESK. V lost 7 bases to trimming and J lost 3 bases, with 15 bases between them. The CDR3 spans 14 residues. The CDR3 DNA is TGTGCCAGCACCCCCAGGCGGGGCCACTATGGCTACACCTTC. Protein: CASTPRRGHYGYTF.

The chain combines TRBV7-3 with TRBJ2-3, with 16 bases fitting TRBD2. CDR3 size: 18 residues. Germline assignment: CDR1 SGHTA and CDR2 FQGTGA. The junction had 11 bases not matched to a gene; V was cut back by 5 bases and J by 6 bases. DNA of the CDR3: TGTGCCAGCAGCCCTACCGGGACTAGCGGGGGGGCCGAGGATACGCAGTATTTT. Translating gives CASSPTGTSGGAEDTQYF. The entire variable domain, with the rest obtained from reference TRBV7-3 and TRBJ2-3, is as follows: GAGVSQTPSNKVTEKGKYVELRCDPISGHTALYWYRQSLGQGPEFLIYFQGTGAADDSGLPNDRFFAVRPEGSVSTLKIQRTERGDSAVYLCASSPTGTSGGAEDTQYFGPGTRLTVL.